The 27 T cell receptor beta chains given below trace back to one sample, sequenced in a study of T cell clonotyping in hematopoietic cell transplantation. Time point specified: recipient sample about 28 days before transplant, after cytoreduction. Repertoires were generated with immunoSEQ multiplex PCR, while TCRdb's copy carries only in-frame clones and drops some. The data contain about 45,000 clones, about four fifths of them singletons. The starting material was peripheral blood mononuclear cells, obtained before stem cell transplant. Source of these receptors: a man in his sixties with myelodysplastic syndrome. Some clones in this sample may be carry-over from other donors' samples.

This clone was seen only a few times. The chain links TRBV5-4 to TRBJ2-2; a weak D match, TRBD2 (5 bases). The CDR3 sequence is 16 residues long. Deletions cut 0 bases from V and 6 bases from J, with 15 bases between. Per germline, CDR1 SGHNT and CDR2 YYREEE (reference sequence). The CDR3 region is CASSLGVGRAAGELFF. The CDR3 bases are TGTGCCAGCAGCTTGGGTGTCGGGCGGGCGGCCGGGGAGCTGTTTTTT.

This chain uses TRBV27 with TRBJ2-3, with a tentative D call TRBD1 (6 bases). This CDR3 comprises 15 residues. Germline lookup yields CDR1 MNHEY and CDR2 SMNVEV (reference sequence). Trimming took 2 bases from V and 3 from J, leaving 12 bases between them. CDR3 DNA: TGTGCCAGCAGTTTAGGTGGGCAGGGGACAGATACGCAGTATTTT. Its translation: CASSLGGQGTDTQYF.

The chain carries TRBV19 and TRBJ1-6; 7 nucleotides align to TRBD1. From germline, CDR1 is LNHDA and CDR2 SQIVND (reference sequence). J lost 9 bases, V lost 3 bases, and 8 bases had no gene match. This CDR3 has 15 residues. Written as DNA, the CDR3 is TGTGCCAGTAGTATGCAGACAGGGTCAAGTTCACCCCTCCACTTT. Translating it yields CASSMQTGSSSPLHF.

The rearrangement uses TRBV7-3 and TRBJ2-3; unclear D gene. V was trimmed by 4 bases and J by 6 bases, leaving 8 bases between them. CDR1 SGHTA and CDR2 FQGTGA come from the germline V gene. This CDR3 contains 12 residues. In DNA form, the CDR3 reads TGTGCCAGCAGCTCCTCATATGATACGCAGTATTTT. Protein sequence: CASSSSYDTQYF. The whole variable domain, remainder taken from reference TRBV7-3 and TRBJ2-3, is GAGVSQTPSNKVTEKGKYVELRCDPISGHTALYWYRQSLGQGPEFLIYFQGTGAADDSGLPNDRFFAVRPEGSVSTLKIQRTERGDSAVYLCASSSSYDTQYFGPGTRLTVL.

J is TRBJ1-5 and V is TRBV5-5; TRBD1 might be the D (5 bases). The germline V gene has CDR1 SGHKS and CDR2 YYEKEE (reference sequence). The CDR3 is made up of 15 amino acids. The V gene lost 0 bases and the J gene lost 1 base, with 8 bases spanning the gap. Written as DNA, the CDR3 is TGTGCCAGCAGCTTGGCCTGGGGGAGCAATCAGCCCCAGCATTTT. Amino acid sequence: CASSLAWGSNQPQHF.

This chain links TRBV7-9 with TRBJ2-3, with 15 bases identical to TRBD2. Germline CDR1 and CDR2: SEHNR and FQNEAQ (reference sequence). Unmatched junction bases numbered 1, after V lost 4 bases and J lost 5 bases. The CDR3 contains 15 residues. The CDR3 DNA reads TGTGCCAGCAGCTCGGGACTAGCGGGGGGAGATACGCAGTATTTT. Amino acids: CASSSGLAGGDTQYF. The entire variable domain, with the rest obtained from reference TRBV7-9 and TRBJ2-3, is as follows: DTGVSQNPRHKITKRGQNVTFRCDPISEHNRLYWYRQTLGQGPEFLTYFQNEAQLEKSRLLSDRFSAERPKGSFSTLEIQRTEQGDSAMYLCASSSGLAGGDTQYFGPGTRLTVL.

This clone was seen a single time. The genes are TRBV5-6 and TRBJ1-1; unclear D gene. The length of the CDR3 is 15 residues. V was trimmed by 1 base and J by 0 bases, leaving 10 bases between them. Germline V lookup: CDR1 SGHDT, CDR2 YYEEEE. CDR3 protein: CASSLSGRMNTEAFF. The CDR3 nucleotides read TGTGCCAGCAGCTTGTCTGGGCGCATGAACACTGAAGCTTTCTTT.

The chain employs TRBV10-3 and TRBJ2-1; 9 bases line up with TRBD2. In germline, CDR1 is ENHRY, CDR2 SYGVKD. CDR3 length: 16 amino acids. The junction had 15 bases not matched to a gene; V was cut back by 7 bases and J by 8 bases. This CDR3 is CAIKRSPGGGADEQFF. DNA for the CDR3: TGTGCCATCAAACGGTCACCTGGCGGGGGGGCCGATGAGCAGTTCTTC.

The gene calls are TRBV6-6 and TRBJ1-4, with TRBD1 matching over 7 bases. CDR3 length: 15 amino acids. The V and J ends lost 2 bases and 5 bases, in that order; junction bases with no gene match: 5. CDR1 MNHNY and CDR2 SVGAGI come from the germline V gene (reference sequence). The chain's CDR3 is CASSYQGQINEKLFF. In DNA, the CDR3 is TGTGCCAGCAGTTACCAGGGACAGATAAATGAAAAACTGTTTTTT.

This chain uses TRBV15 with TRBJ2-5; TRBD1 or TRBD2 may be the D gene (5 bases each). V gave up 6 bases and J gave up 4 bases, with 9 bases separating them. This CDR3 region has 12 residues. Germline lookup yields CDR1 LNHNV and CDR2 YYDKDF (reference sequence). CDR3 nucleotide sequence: TGTGCCACCAGTCTTGGGGGAGAGACCCAGTACTTC. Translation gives CATSLGGETQYF.

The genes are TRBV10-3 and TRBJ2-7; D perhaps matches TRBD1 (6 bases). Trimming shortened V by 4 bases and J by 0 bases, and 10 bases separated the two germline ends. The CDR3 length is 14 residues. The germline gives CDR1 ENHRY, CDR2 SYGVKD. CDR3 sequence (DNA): TGTGCCATCAGTGGGGGGCACGACTCCTACGAGCAGTACTTC. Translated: CAISGGHDSYEQYF.

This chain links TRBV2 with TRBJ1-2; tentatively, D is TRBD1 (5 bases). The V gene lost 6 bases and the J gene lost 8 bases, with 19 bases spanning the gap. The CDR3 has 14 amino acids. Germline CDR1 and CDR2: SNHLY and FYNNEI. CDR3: CASSPEGTALGYTF. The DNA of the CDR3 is TGTGCCAGCAGCCCAGAGGGGACTGCCCTAGGCTACACCTTC.

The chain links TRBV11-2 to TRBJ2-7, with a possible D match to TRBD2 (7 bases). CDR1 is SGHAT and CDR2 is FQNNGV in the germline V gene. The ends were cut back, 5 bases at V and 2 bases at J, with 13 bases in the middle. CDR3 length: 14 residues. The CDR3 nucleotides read TGTGCCAGCAGCCTAGGGGGGGGCCCCTACGAGCAGTACTTC. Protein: CASSLGGGPYEQYF.

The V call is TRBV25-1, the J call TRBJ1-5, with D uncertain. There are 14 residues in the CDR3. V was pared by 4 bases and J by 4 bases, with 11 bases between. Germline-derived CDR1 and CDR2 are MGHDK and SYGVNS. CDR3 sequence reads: CASSAGIGNQPQHF. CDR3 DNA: TGTGCCAGCAGTGCCGGGATCGGGAATCAGCCCCAGCATTTT.

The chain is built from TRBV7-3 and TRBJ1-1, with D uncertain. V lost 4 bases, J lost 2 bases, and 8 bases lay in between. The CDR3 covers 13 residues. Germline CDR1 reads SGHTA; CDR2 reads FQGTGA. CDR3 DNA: TGTGCCAGCAGCTCCACCAGAAACACTGAAGCTTTCTTT. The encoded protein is CASSSTRNTEAFF.

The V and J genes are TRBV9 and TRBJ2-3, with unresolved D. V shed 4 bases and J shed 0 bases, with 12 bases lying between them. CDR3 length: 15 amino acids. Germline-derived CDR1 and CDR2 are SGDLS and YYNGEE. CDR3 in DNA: TGTGCCAGCAGCCCCAGAGACTCTAGCACAGATACGCAGTATTTT. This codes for CASSPRDSSTDTQYF. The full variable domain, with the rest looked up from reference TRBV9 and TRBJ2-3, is DSGVTQTPKHLITATGQRVTLRCSPRSGDLSVYWYQQSLDQGLQFLIQYYNGEERAKGNILERFSAQQFPDLHSELNLSSLELGDSALYFCASSPRDSSTDTQYFGPGTRLTVL.

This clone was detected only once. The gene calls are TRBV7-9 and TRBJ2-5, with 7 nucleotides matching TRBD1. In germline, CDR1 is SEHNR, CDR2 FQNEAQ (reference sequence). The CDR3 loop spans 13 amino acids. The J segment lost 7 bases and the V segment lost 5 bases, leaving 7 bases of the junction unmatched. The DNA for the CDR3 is TGTGCCAGCAGCACGACAGGGATCGGGACCCAGTACTTC. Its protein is CASSTTGIGTQYF. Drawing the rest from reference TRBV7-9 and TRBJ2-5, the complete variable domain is DTGVSQNPRHKITKRGQNVTFRCDPISEHNRLYWYRQTLGQGPEFLTYFQNEAQLEKSRLLSDRFSAERPKGSFSTLEIQRTEQGDSAMYLCASSTTGIGTQYFGPGTRLLVL.

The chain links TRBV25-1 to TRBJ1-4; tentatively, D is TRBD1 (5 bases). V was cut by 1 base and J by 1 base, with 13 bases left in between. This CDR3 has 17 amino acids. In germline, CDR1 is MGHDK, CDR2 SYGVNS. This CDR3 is CASSEFSDRLTNEKLFF. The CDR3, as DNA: TGTGCCAGCAGTGAATTTTCCGACAGACTAACTAATGAAAAACTGTTTTTT.

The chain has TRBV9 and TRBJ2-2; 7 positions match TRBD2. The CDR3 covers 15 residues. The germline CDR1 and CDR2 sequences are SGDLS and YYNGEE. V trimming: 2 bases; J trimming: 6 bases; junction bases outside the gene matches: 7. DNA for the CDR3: TGTGCCAGCAGCGTCACCGGGGGAGGGGCCGGGGAGCTGTTTTTT. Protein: CASSVTGGGAGELFF.

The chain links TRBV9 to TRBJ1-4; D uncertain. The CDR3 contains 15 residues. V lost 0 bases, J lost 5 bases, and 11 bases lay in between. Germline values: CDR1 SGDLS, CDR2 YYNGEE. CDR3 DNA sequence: TGTGCCAGCAGCGTAGGGGCATCCATCAATGAAAAACTGTTTTTT. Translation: CASSVGASINEKLFF. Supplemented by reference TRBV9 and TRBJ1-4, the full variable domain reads DSGVTQTPKHLITATGQRVTLRCSPRSGDLSVYWYQQSLDQGLQFLIQYYNGEERAKGNILERFSAQQFPDLHSELNLSSLELGDSALYFCASSVGASINEKLFFGSGTQLSVL.

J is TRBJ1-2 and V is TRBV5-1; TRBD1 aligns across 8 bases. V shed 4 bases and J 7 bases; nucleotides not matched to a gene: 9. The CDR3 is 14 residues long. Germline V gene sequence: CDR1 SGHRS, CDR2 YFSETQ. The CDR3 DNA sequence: TGCGCCAGCAGCACAAGGACAGGGTTGATTGGCTACACCTTC. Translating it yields CASSTRTGLIGYTF.

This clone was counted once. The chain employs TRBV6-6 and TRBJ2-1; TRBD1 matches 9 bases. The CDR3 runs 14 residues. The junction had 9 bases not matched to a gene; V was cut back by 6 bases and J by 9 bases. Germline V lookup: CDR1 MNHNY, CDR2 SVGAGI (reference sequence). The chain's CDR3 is CASRSGQGLGEQFF. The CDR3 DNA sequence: TGTGCCAGCAGGTCGGGACAGGGTCTCGGTGAGCAGTTCTTC.

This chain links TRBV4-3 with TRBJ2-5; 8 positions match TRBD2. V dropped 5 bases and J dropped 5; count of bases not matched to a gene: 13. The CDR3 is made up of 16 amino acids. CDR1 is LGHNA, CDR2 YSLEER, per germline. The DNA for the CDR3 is TGCGCCAGCAGCAGAAATTACCGCGGACTAGCTGAGACCCAGTACTTC. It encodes CASSRNYRGLAETQYF.

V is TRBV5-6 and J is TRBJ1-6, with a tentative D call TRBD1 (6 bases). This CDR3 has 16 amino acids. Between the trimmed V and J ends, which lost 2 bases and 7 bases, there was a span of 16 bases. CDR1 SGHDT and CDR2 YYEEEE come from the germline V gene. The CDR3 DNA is TGTGCCAGCAGCTTTTTTGGGGGCGCGGCAAATTCACCCCTCCACTTT. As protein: CASSFFGGAANSPLHF.

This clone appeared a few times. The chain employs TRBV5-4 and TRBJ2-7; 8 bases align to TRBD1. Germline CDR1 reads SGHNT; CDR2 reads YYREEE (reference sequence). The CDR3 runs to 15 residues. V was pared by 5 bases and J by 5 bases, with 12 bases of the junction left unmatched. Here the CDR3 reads CASSPGGGVRDEQYF. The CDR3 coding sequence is TGTGCCAGCAGTCCAGGGGGCGGGGTACGGGACGAGCAGTACTTC.

The DNA of the CDR3 is TGTGCCAGCAGCGTAGGGGACAGGCTTCCTAATCAGCCCCAGCATTTT. The encoded protein is CASSVGDRLPNQPQHF. This chain uses TRBV9 with TRBJ1-5, with 8 bases identical to TRBD1. This CDR3 contains 16 residues. The V and J ends lost 0 bases and 4 bases, in that order; junction bases with no gene match: 6. CDR1 and CDR2 (germline): SGDLS, YYNGEE.

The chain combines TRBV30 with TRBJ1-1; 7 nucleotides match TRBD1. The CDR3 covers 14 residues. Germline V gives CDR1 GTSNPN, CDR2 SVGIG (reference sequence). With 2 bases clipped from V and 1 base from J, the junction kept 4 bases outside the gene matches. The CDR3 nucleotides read TGTGCCTGGAGTCCAGGGGGTCCGAACACTGAAGCTTTCTTT. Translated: CAWSPGGPNTEAFF. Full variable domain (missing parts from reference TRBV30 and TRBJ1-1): SQTIHQWPATLVQPVGSPLSLECTVEGTSNPNLYWYRQAAGRGLQLLFYSVGIGQISSEVPQNLSASRPQDRQFILSSKKLLLSDSGFYLCAWSPGGPNTEAFFGQGTRLTVV.